This T cell receptor beta chain was sequenced during a study of response to subunit inactivated influenza vaccine. Unmatched junction bases numbered 11, after V lost 5 bases and J lost 8 bases. The CDR3 is 14 amino acids. CDR1 is SEHNR and CDR2 is FQNEAQ in the germline V gene (reference sequence). In TCRdb, the RT-PCR reads were re-called with MiXCR into one record per CDR3 protein. The profile covers about 540,000 distinct CDR3 sequences, with under 30% appearing a single time and 2.8% taken by the ten largest. These sequences were also reported in another study, on T cells expressing NK-cell markers. That study adds: The authors made TCR beta cDNA libraries by 5'RACE template switching. This switching added a universal primer site and UMIs. In sorted CD3+CD56+NKG2C+, CD3+CD56+NKG2C- and CD3+CD56-NKG2C+ T cells, TCR beta repertoires were obtained. Among eight sequenced donors, seven carried HCMV seropositivity while one was seronegative. These same clonotypes (in a few donors) also led the CD3+CD56-NKG2C+ fraction.

This TCR was sampled from a man aged 50-60 years who received an inactivated influenza vaccine. The chain joins TRBV7-9 to TRBJ1-2, with 7 bases aligning to TRBD1. The sequenced sample was CD4+ T cells sorted from PBMCs, obtained roughly 13 days after vaccination. The CDR3 here is CASSATGDSEGYTF. The CDR3, as DNA: TGTGCCAGCAGCGCCACAGGGGATTCGGAAGGCTACACCTTC.